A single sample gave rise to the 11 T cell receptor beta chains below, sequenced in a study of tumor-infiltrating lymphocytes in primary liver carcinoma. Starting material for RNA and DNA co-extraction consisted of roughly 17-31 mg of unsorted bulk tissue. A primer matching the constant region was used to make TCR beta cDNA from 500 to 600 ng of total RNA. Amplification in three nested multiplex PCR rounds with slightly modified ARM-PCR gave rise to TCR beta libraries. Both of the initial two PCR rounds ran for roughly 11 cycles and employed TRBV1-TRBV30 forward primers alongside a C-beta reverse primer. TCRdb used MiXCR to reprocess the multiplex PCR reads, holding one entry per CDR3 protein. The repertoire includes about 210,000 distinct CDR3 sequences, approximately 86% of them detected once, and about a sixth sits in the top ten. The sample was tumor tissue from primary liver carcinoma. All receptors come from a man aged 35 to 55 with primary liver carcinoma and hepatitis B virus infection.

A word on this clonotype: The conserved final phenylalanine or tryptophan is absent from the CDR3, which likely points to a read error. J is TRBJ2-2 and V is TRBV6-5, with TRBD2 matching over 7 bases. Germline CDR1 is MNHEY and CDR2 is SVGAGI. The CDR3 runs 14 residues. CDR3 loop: CVTYSGLVTGELFS. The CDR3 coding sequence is TGTGTCACTTACTCCGGACTAGTTACCGGGGAGCTGTTTTCT.

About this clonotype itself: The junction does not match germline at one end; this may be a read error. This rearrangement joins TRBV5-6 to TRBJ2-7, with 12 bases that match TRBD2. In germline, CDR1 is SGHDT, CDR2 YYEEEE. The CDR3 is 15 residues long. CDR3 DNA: TGTGCCAGCAGCTTGGGACTAGCGGGAGACTACGAGCACTATTTC. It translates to CASSLGLAGDYEHYF.

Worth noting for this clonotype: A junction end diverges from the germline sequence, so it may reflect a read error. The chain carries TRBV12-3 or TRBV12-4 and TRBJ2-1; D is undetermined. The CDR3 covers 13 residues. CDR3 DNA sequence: TGTGCCAGCAGTTCAAGACCGTACAATGTGCAGTTCTTC. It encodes CASSSRPYNVQFF.

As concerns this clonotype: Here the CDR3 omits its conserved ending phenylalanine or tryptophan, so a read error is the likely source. The chain's CDR3 is CASSPHPDRTNYGYTL. CDR3 bases: TGTGCCAGCAGTCCTCATCCGGACAGAACTAACTATGGCTACACCCTC. The chain links TRBV5-5 to TRBJ1-2; TRBD1 might be the D (6 bases). V was cut by 5 bases and J by 0 bases, with 17 bases left in between. Germline lookup yields CDR1 SGHKS and CDR2 YYEKEE (reference sequence). The CDR3 is 16 amino acids.

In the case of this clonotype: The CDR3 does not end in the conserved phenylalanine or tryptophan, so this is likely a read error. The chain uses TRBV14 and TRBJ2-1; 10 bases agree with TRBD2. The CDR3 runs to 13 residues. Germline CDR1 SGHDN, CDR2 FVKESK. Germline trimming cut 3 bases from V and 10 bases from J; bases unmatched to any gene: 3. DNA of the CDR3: TGTGCCAGCAGCCAGTTAGCGGGAGGAGAGCAGTTCTTG. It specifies CASSQLAGGEQFL.

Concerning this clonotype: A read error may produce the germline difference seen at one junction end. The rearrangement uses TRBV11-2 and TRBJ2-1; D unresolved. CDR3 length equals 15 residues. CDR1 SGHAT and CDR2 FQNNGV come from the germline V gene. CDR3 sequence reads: CASSISGPLDNEQLF. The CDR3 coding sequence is TGTGCCAGCAGCATTAGTGGGCCACTCGACAATGAGCAGTTGTTC.

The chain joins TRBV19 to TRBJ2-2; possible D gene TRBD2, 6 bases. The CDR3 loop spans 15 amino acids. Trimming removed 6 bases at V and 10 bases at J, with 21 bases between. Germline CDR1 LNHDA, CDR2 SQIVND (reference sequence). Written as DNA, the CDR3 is TGTGCCAGTAGCGCACCCGGGACTCACACTGAGGAGCTGTTTTTT. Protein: CASSAPGTHTEELFF. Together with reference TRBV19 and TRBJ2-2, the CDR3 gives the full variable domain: DGGITQSPKYLFRKEGQNVTLSCEQNLNHDAMYWYRQDPGQGLRLIYYSQIVNDFQKGDIAEGYSVSREKKESFPLTVTSAQKNPTAFYLCASSAPGTHTEELFFGEGSRLTVL.

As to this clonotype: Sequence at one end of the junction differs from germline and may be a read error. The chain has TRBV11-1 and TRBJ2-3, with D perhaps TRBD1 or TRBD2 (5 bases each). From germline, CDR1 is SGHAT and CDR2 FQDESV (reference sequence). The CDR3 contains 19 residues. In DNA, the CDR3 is TGTGCTAGCAGCTCTGGGGGAAGCTCTGTTGGAGCTCGCACAGATGCGCACTATTTT. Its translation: CASSSGGSSVGARTDAHYF.

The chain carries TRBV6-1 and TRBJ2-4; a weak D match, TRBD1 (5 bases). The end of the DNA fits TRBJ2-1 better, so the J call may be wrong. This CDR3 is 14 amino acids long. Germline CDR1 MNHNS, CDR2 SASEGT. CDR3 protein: CASDKGSSQNIQFF. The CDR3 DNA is TGTGCCAGCGACAAGGGGTCATCCCAAAACATTCAGTTCTTC.

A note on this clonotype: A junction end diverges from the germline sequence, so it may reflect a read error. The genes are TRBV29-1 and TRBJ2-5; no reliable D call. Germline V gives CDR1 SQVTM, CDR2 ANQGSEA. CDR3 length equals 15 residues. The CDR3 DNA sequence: TGCAGGGTTGAATGCGCGGCGGCTAGATCGGAGACCCAGTACTTC. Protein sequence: CRVECAAARSETQYF.

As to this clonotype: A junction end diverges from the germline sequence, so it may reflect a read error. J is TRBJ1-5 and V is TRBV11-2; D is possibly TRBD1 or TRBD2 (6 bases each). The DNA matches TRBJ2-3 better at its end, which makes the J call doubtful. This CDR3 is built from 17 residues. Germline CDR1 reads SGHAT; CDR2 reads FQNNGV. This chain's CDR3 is CASSLVAVTGSNQPQYF. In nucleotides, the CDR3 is TGTGCTAGCAGCTTAGTAGCGGTAACAGGGAGCAATCAGCCCCAGTATTTT.